This is a list of T cell receptor beta chains from one sample in a study of shared clonotypes between healthy human individuals. Sequenced by immunoSEQ multiplex PCR; TCRdb stores in-frame clones only, minus some. This sample yields 600,000 or so clones, of which approximately 95% are seen a single time; approximately 0.11% belongs to the top ten. Sequencing was performed on naive CD8+ T cells sorted from blood. The origin of the receptors is a woman aged 30 to 39 in good health. Each CDR3 is given with its conserved first and last residue. Fields, in order: V gene, D gene, J gene, clone size, CDR3 DNA, CDR3 protein. D genes are given only for firm matches. Size tells how often a clone was seen (once, few, many) or the class of an expanded clone, and some rows leave it out.

TRBV7-9	TRBD1	TRBJ1-4	.	TGTGCCAGCAGCTTACGACAGGGGGTCGAAAAACTGTTTTTT	CASSLRQGVEKLFF
TRBV4-2	.	TRBJ2-2	.	TGTGCCAGCAGCCAAGTCACGCCCCTCAACACCGGGGAGCTGTTTTTT	CASSQVTPLNTGELFF
TRBV19	.	TRBJ2-7	.	TGTGCCAGTAGTGCTACCCGGGACAACTCCTACGAGCAGTACTTC	CASSATRDNSYEQYF
TRBV28	.	TRBJ2-5	.	TGTGCCAGCAGTTTTTCTGAGACCCAGTACTTC	CASSFSETQYF
TRBV2	TRBD2	TRBJ2-1	once	TGTGCCAGCAGTGAAACGGGAGGGACGACTGAGCAGTTCTTC	CASSETGGTTEQFF
TRBV4-1	.	TRBJ2-3	.	TGCGCCAGCGGCGTAAGGGCTAAAGATACGCAGTATTTT	CASGVRAKDTQYF
TRBV11-3	.	TRBJ2-3	once	TGTGCCAGCAGCTTAGGGACGCTAGCGGATACGCAGTATTTT	CASSLGTLADTQYF
TRBV15	.	TRBJ1-1	.	TGTGCCACCAGCAGAGATTTGACCCTATCGACGGGGAACACTGAAGCTTTCTTT	CATSRDLTLSTGNTEAFF
TRBV13	TRBD2	TRBJ2-7	.	TGTGCCAGCAGCTTTCTAAGCGGGAGTTACGAGCAGTACTTC	CASSFLSGSYEQYF
TRBV28	.	TRBJ1-5	.	TGTGCCAGCAGTTTTGGACAAATCAATCAGCCCCAGCATTTT	CASSFGQINQPQHF
TRBV19	.	TRBJ1-5	.	TGTGCCAGTAGGGACCCGCCGGGGCCCCAGCATTTT	CASRDPPGPQHF
TRBV27	TRBD1	TRBJ1-4	.	TGTGCCAGCAGTTTCGGGACAGCTAATGAAAAACTGTTTTTT	CASSFGTANEKLFF
TRBV30	TRBD1	TRBJ1-1	.	TGTGCCTGGAGTACAGGACAGGCGGACACTGAAGCTTTCTTT	CAWSTGQADTEAFF